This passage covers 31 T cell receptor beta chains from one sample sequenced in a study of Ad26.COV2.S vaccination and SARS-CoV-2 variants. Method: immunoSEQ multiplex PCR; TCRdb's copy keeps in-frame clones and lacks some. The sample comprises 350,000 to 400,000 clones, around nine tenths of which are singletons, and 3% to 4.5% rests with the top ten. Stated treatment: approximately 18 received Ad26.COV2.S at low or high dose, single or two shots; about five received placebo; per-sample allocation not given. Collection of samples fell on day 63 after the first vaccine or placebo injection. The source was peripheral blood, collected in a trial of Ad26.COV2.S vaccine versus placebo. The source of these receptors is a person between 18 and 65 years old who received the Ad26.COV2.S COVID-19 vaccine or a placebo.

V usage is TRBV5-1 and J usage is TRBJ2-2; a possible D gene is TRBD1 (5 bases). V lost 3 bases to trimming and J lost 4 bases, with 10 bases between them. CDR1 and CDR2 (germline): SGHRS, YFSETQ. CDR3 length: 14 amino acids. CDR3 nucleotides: TGCGCCAGCAGCTGGACAACTTCCACCGGGGAGCTGTTTTTT. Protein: CASSWTTSTGELFF.

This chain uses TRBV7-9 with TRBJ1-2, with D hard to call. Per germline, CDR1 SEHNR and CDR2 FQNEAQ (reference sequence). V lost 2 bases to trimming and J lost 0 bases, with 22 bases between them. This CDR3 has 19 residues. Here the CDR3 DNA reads TGTGCCAGCAGCTTAATGACGGATAGCCAGAGGATTTCTAACTATGGCTACACCTTC. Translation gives CASSLMTDSQRISNYGYTF.

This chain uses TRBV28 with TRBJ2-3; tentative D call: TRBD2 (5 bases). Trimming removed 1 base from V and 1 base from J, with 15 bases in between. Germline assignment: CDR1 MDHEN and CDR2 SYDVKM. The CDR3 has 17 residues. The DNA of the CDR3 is TGTGCCAGCAGTTTATACGCCGGAGGTAGCGGCACAGATACGCAGTATTTT. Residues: CASSLYAGGSGTDTQYF.

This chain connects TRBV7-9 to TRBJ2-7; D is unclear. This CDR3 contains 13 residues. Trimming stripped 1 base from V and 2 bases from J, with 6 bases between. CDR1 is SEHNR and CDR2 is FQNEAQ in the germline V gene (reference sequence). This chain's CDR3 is CASSLGHPYEQYF. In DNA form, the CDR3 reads TGTGCCAGCAGCTTAGGTCACCCCTACGAGCAGTACTTC.

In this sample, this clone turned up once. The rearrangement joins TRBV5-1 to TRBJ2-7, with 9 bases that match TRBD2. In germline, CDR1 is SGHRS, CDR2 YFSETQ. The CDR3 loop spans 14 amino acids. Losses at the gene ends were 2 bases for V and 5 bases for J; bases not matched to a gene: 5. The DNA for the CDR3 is TGCGCCAGCAGCTTAGTAGCGGGGGAAAACGAGCAGTACTTC. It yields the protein CASSLVAGENEQYF.

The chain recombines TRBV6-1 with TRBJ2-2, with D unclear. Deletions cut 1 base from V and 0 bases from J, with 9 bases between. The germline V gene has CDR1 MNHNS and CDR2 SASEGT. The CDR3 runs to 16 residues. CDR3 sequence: CASSEVGITNTGELFF. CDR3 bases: TGTGCCAGCAGTGAAGTAGGGATTACGAACACCGGGGAGCTGTTTTTT.

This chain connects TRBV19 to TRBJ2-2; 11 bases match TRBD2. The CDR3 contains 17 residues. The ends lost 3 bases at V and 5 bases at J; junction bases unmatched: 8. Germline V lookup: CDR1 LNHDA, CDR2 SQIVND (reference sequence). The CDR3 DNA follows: TGTGCCAGTAGTATGCCCCGCGGACTAGCGGGTACCGGGGAGCTGTTTTTT. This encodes CASSMPRGLAGTGELFF.

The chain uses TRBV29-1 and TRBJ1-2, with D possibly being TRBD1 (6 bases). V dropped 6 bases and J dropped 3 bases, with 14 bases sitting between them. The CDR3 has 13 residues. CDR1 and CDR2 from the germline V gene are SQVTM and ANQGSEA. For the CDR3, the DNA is TGCAGCGTGAGGGGGGGAGGAGACTATGGCTACACCTTC. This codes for CSVRGGGDYGYTF. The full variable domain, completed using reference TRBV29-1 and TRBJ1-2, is SAVISQKPSRDICQRGTSLTIQCQVDSQVTMMFWYRQQPGQSLTLIATANQGSEATYESGFVIDKFPISRPNLTFSTLTVSNMSPEDSSIYLCSVRGGGDYGYTFGSGTRLTVV.

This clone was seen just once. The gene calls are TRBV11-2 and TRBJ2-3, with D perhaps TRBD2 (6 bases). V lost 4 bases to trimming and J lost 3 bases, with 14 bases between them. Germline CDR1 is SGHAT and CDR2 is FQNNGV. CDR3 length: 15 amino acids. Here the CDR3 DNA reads TGTGCCAGCAGCTATGGGGGAGGTCGGACAGATACGCAGTATTTT. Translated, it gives CASSYGGGRTDTQYF.

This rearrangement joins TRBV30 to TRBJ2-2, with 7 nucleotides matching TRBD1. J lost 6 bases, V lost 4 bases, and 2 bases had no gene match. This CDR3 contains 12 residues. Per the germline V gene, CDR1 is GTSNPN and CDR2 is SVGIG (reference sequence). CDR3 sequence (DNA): TGTGCCTGGACAACAGGGGCCGGGGAGCTGTTTTTT. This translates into CAWTTGAGELFF.

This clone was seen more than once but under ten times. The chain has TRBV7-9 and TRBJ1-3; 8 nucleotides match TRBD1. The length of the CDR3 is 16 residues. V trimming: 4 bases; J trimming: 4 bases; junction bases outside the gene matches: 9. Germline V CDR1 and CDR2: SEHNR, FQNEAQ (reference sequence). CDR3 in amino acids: CASSSTPTGEGNTIYF. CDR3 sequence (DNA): TGTGCCAGCAGCTCCACCCCGACAGGGGAAGGAAACACCATATATTTT. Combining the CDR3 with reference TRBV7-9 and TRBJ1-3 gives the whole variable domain DTGVSQNPRHKITKRGQNVTFRCDPISEHNRLYWYRQTLGQGPEFLTYFQNEAQLEKSRLLSDRFSAERPKGSFSTLEIQRTEQGDSAMYLCASSSTPTGEGNTIYFGEGSWLTVV.

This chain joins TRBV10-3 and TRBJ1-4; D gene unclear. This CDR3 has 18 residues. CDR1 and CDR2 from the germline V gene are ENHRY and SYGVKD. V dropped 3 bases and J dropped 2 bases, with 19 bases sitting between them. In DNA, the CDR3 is TGTGCCATCAGTGACTACCGACCCCCCAGTGGGACTAATGAAAAACTGTTTTTT. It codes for CAISDYRPPSGTNEKLFF.

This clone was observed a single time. The CDR3 bases are TGCGCCAGCAGCCAACCGGGGGAGGTTTCGGTGGAAGGCTACACCTTC. Its translation is CASSQPGEVSVEGYTF. This chain joins TRBV4-1 and TRBJ1-2; D is possibly TRBD1 (5 bases). The CDR3 has 16 residues. CDR1 and CDR2 from the germline V gene are MGHRA and YSYEKL. The ends were cut back, 2 bases at V and 8 bases at J, with 21 bases in the middle.

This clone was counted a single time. CDR3 sequence reads: CASRKLAGLTDTQYF. As DNA, the CDR3 is TGTGCCAGCAGGAAACTAGCGGGCCTCACAGATACGCAGTATTTT. The chain is built from TRBV27 and TRBJ2-3; the match to TRBD2 covers 9 bases. This CDR3 has 15 amino acids. V dropped 6 bases and J dropped 2; count of bases not matched to a gene: 6. Per the germline V gene, CDR1 is MNHEY and CDR2 is SMNVEV (reference sequence).

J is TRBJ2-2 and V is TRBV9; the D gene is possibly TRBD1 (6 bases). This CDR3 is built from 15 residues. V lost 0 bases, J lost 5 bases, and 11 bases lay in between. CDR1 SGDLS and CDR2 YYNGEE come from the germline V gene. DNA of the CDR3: TGTGCCAGCAGCGTAGCGTTGGGGGCGACCGGGGAGCTGTTTTTT. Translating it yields CASSVALGATGELFF.

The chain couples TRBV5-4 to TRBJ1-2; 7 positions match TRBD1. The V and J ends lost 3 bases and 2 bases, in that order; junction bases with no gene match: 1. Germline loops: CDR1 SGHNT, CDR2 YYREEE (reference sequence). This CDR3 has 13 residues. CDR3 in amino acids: CASSWGQNYGYTF. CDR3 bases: TGTGCCAGCAGCTGGGGACAGAACTATGGCTACACCTTC.

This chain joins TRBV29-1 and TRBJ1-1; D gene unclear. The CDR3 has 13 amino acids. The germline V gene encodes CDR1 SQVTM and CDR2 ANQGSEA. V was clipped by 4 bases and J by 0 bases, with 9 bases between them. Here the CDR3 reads CSVVRLMNTEAFF. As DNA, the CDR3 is TGCAGCGTTGTGAGGCTAATGAACACTGAAGCTTTCTTT.

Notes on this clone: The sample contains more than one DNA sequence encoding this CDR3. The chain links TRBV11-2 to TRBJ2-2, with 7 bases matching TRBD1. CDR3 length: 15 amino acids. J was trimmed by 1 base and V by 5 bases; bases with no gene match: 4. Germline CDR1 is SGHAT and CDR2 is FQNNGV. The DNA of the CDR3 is TGTGCCAGCAGCCTTGGACAGGTGAACACCGGGGAGCTGTTTTTT. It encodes CASSLGQVNTGELFF.

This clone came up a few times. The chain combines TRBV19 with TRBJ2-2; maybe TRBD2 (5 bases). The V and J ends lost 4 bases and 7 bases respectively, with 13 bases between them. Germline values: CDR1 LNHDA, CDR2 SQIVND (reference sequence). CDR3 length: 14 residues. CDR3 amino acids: CASSSGPAGGELFF. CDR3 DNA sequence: TGTGCCAGTAGTAGCGGACCGGCGGGCGGGGAGCTGTTTTTT.

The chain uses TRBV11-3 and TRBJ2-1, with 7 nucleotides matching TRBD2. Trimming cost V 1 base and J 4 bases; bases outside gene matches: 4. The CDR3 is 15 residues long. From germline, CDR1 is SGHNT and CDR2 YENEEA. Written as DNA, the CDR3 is TGTGCCAGCAGCTTAGGGCTAGCGGTGTACAATGAGCAGTTCTTC. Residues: CASSLGLAVYNEQFF.

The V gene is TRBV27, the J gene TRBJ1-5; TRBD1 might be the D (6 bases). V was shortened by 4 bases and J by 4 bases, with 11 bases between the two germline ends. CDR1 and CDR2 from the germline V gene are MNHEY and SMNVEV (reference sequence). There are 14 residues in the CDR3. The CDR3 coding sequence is TGTGCCAGCAGTTGGGGGCAGGGAAATCAGCCCCAGCATTTT. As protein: CASSWGQGNQPQHF.

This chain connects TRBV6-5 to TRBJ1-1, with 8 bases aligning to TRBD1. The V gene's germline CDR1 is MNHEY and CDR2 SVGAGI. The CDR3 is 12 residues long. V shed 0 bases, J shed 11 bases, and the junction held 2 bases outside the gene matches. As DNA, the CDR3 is TGTGCCAGCAGTTACTCCCAGGGGGCGGCTTTCTTT. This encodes CASSYSQGAAFF.

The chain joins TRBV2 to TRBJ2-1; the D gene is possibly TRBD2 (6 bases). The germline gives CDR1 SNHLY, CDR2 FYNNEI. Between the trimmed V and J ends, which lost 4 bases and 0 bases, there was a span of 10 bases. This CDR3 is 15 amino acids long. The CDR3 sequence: CASSGDWSSYNEQFF. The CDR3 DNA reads TGTGCCAGCAGTGGGGACTGGAGCTCCTACAATGAGCAGTTCTTC.

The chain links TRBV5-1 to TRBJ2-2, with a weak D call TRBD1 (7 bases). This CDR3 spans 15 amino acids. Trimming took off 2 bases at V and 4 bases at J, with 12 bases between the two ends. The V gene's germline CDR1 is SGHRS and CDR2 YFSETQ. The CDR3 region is CASSFSGGSTGELFF. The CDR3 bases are TGCGCCAGCAGCTTTTCAGGGGGGAGCACCGGGGAGCTGTTTTTT.

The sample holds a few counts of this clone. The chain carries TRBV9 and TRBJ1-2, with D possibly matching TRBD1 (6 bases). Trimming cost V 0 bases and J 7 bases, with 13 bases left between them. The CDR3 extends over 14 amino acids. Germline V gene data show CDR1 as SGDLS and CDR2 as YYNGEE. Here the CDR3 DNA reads TGTGCCAGCAGCGTAGCTCCAGGGGCTCGTGGCTACACCTTC. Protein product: CASSVAPGARGYTF.

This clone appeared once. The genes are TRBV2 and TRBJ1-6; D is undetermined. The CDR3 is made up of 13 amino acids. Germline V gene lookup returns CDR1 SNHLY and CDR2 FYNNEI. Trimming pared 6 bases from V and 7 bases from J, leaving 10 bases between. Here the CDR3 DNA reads TGTGCCAGCAGGGTTATGGGGAATTCACCCCTCCACTTT. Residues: CASRVMGNSPLHF.

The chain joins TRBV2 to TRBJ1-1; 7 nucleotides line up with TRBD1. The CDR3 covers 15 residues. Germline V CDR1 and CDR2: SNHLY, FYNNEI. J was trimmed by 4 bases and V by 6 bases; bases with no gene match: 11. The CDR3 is CASSEQGRGVTEAFF. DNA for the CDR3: TGTGCCAGCAGCGAACAGGGGCGGGGAGTCACTGAAGCTTTCTTT.

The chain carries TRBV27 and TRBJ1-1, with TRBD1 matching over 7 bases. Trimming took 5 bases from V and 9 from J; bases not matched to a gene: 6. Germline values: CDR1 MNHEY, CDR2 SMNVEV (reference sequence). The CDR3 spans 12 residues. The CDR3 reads CASSQSGGKAFF. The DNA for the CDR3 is TGTGCCAGCAGTCAATCAGGGGGGAAAGCTTTCTTT.

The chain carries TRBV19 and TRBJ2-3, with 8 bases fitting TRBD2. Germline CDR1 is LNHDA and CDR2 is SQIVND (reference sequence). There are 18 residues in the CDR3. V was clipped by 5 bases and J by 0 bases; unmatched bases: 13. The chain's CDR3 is CASSDPGGRIFSTDTQYF. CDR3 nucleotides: TGTGCCAGTAGTGATCCGGGGGGGAGAATCTTTAGCACAGATACGCAGTATTTT.

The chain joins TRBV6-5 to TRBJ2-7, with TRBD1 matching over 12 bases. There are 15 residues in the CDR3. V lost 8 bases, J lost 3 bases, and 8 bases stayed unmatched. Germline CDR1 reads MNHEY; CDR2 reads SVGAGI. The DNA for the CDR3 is TGTGCCAGCGGGGGACGGGACAGGGGGCGCTACGAGCAGTACTTC. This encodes CASGGRDRGRYEQYF.

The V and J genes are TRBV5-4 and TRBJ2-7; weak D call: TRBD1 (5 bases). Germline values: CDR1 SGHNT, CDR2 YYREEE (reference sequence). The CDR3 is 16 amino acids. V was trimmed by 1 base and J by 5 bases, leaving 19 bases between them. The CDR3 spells CASSLKIGREGNEQYF. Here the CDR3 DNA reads TGTGCCAGCAGCTTGAAAATTGGCAGGGAAGGCAACGAGCAGTACTTC.